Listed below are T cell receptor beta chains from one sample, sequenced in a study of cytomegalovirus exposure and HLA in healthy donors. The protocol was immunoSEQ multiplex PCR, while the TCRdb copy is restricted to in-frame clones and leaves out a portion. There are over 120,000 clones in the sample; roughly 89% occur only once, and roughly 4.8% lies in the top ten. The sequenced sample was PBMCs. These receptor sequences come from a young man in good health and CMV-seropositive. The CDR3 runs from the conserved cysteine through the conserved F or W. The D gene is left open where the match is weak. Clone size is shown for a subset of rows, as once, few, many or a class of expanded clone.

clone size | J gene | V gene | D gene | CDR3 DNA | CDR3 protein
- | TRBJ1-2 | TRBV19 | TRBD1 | TGTGCCAGTATTGGACAGGGTCACGGCTACACCTTC | CASIGQGHGYTF
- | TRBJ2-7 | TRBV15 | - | TGTGCCACCAGCAGAGAGGATGTCGACTCCTCCTACGAGCAGTACTTC | CATSREDVDSSYEQYF
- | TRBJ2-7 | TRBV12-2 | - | TGTGCAAGTCGAGTTTGTCGCACGGTCAACTACGAGCAGTACTTC | CASRVCRTVNYEQYF
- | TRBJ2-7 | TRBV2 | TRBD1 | TGTGCCAGCAGTAATGCCAGGGGGAGCTCCTACGAGCAGTACTTC | CASSNARGSSYEQYF
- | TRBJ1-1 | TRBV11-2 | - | TGTGCCAGCAGCTTTGGAGGGGTGGGATACACTGAAGCTTTCTTT | CASSFGGVGYTEAFF
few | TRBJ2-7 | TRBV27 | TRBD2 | TGTGCCAGCAGTTTATCGGGGGGGGAGCAGTACTTC | CASSLSGGEQYF
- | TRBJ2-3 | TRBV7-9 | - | TGTGCCAGCAGCAAGTTGAGCTGGTCAGATACGCAGTATTTT | CASSKLSWSDTQYF
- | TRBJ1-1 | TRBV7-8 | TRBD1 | TGTGCCAGCAGCCAAAGGGACAGGGTAATGGCTGAAGCTTTCTTT | CASSQRDRVMAEAFF
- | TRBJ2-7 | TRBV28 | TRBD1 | TGTGCCAGCAGTCCATGGACAGGGCAACACGAGCAGTACTTC | CASSPWTGQHEQYF
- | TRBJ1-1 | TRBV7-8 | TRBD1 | TGTGCCAGCAGCTTTGGGACAGGGAGGACTGAAGCTTTCTTT | CASSFGTGRTEAFF
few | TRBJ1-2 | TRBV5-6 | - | TGTGCCAGCAGCTTGTGGTGGCAGAATATAGGCTACACCTTC | CASSLWWQNIGYTF
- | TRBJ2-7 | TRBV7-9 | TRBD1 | TGTGCCAGCAGCCCAGGGGCCGGGACAGGGGACTACGAGCAGTACTTC | CASSPGAGTGDYEQYF
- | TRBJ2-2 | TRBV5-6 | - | TGTGCCAGCATCCTAGGACTGGGCACCGGGGAGCTGTTTTTT | CASILGLGTGELFF
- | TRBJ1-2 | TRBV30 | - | TGTGCCTGGAGTGGTTCAGACTATGGCTACACCTTC | CAWSGSDYGYTF
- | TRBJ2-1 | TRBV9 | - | TGTGCCAGCAGCGTAGAAGAGAATGAGCAGTTCTTC | CASSVEENEQFF
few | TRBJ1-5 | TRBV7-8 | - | TGTGCCAGCAGCCCTCTGGGAGGGAGGGACAATCAGCCCCAGCATTTT | CASSPLGGRDNQPQHF
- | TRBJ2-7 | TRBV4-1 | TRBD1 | TGCGCCAGCAGCCAAGTCCTCTCGGCCCCGGGACAGGGCAACAAGGGGCAGTACTTC | CASSQVLSAPGQGNKGQYF
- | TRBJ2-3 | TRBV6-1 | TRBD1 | TGTGCCAGCAGTGTGCAGGGTGGGACAGTAGATACGCAGTATTTT | CASSVQGGTVDTQYF
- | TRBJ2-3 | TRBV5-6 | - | TGTGCCAGCAGCTTGGTCGGCAGGGAAATCACAGATACGCAGTATTTT | CASSLVGREITDTQYF
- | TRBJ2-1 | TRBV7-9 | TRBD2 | TGTGCCAGCAGCTTAGGGCTAGCGGCCTACAATGAGCAGTTCTTC | CASSLGLAAYNEQFF
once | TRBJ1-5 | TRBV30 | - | TGTGCCTGGAGTCAAGGGGGTATAGCCAGGCCCCAGCATTTT | CAWSQGGIARPQHF
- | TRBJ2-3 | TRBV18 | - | TGTGCCAGCTCATCTTCCGGGACTGTGGCCACAGATACGCAGTATTTT | CASSSSGTVATDTQYF
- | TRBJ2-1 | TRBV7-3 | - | TGTGCCAGAAGCCATCAGGGAAAGGGGTGCAATGAGCAGTTCTTC | CARSHQGKGCNEQFF
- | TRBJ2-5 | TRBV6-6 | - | TGTGCCAGCAAGGACCCAGGGAAGGGCCAAGAGACCCAGTACTTC | CASKDPGKGQETQYF
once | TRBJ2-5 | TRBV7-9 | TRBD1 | TGTGCCAGCAGCTCCATTGGGACAGGGGGCCGAGAGACCCAGTACTTC | CASSSIGTGGRETQYF
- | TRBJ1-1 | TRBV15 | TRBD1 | TGTGCCACCAGCACGACAGGGAAGGGCTCTGAAGCTTTCTTT | CATSTTGKGSEAFF
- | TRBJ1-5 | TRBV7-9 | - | TGTGCCAGCAGCTTAGCCAGGGTTATTATTCAGCCCCAGCATTTT | CASSLARVIIQPQHF
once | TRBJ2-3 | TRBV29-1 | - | TGCAGCGTTATGGGACTTTTAACAGATACGCAGTATTTT | CSVMGLLTDTQYF
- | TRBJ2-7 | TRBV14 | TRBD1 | TGTGCCAGCAGCCAAGGGACAGGGCTTCCTCGCGAGCAGTACTTC | CASSQGTGLPREQYF
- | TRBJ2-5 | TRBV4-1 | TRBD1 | TGCGCCAGCAGCCAACCGGGACAGGGGGAGACCCAGTACTTC | CASSQPGQGETQYF
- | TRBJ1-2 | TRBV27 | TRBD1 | TGTGCCAGCAGTCTTACAGGGGGCGCGAAGGGCTACACCTTC | CASSLTGGAKGYTF
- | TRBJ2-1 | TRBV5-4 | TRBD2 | TGTGCCAGCAGCTGGACTAGCGGGTTCGGCGGCAATGAGCAGTTCTTC | CASSWTSGFGGNEQFF
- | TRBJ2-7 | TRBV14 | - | TGTGCCAGCAGCCTGATAGACAGAGCCTACGAGCAGTACTTC | CASSLIDRAYEQYF
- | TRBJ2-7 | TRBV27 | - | TGTGCCAGCAGTCCGATGACCTTGGGCAGGGGGGACTACGAGCAGTACTTC | CASSPMTLGRGDYEQYF
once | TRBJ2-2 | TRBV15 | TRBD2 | TGTGCCACCAGCGGGACTAGAAATCCCGGGGAGCTGTTTTTT | CATSGTRNPGELFF
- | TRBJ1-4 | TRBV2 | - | TGTGCCAGCAGGACATACAGGTCAACTAATGAAAAACTGTTTTTT | CASRTYRSTNEKLFF
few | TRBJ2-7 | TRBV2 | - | TGTGCCAGCAGTCTTTCCTACGAGCAGTACTTC | CASSLSYEQYF
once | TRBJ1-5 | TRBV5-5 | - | TGTGCCAGCAGCCTAGACAGTAATAGCAATCAGCCCCAGCATTTT | CASSLDSNSNQPQHF
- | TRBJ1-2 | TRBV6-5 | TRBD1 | TGTGCCAGCAGTTACGGGCAGGGGGAAGGCTACACCTTC | CASSYGQGEGYTF
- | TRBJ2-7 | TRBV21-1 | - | TGTGCCAGGAAAGAGTCGCCTGGCTACGAGCAGTACTTC | CARKESPGYEQYF